This T cell receptor beta chain was sequenced for a study of blood T cells in healthy people across ages. Across the study: About one barcoded TCR beta cDNA was captured per two T cells. Study-level results: Roughly linear age-related decline in beta diversity appeared, significant by age 40.

Per the germline V gene, CDR1 is DFQATT and CDR2 is SNEGSKA (reference sequence). The CDR3 totals 12 residues. With 0 bases removed from V and 8 bases from J, the gap between germline ends came to 10 bases. Remarks on this clonotype: What it binds is unknown.

For the second PCR, which ran for about 6 to 11 cycles, a sample-barcoded 5' primer and a J-beta primer mix were used. Each cDNA molecule carried a tag from a template-switch adaptor that contained 12 random nucleotides. TCRdb re-called the 5' RACE reads through MiXCR, storing one row per CDR3 protein. Of almost 800,000 distinct CDR3 sequences listed, about 62% are singletons. The TCR comes from a man younger than 45 in good health. The specimen was blood. J is TRBJ1-2 and V is TRBV20-1; D is unclear. In DNA, the CDR3 is TGCAGTGCTAGAGATTACGGCGGAGGCTACACCTTC. It specifies CSARDYGGGYTF.